The rows below give T cell receptor beta chains drawn from one sample of a study of response to subunit inactivated influenza vaccine. Each CDR3 protein gets one entry after TCRdb re-called the RT-PCR reads with MiXCR. The sample comprises 750,000 to 850,000 distinct CDR3 sequences, under 20% of which are singletons, and approximately 11% rests with the top ten. The input for sequencing was PBMCs from blood, taken about 5 days after vaccination. Receptors originate from a man between 50 and 59 years old who received an inactivated influenza vaccine. CDR3s include the opening cysteine and the closing phenylalanine or tryptophan. Fields, in order: J gene, D gene, V gene, clone size, CDR3 protein, CDR3 DNA. A D gene is named only where the DNA matches it firmly. Not all rows give a size; the values are once, few, many and, for expanded clones, a class.

j_call: TRBJ1-2
d_call: .
v_call: TRBV5-1
clone_size: .
cdr3_aa: CASSLAIGSRSYGYTF
cdr3_nt: TGCGCCAGCAGCTTGGCCATTGGCAGTCGCTCCTATGGCTACACCTTC

j_call: TRBJ2-3
d_call: .
v_call: TRBV19
clone_size: .
cdr3_aa: CASSKADTDTQYF
cdr3_nt: TGTGCCAGTAGTAAAGCGGACACAGATACGCAGTATTTT

j_call: TRBJ1-1
d_call: TRBD1
v_call: TRBV6-5
clone_size: many
cdr3_aa: CASSYHTRTGLTEAFF
cdr3_nt: TGTGCCAGCAGTTACCATACACGGACAGGGTTGACTGAAGCTTTCTTT

j_call: TRBJ2-5
d_call: TRBD2
v_call: TRBV15
clone_size: few
cdr3_aa: CATSTGGIQETQYF
cdr3_nt: TGTGCCACCAGCACGGGGGGGATCCAAGAGACCCAGTACTTC

j_call: TRBJ2-1
d_call: .
v_call: TRBV7-8
clone_size: .
cdr3_aa: CASSFGPSSYNEQFF
cdr3_nt: TGTGCCAGCAGCTTTGGACCTAGCTCCTACAATGAGCAGTTCTTC

j_call: TRBJ2-1
d_call: .
v_call: TRBV10-3
clone_size: .
cdr3_aa: CAIAGAGGYNEQFF
cdr3_nt: TGTGCCATCGCGGGCGCAGGAGGTTACAATGAGCAGTTCTTC

j_call: TRBJ2-1
d_call: .
v_call: TRBV12-3/TRBV12-4
clone_size: few
cdr3_aa: CASSWAGRDEQFF
cdr3_nt: TGTGCCAGCAGTTGGGCAGGGCGGGATGAGCAGTTCTTC

j_call: TRBJ2-7
d_call: .
v_call: TRBV6-2/TRBV6-3
clone_size: few
cdr3_aa: CASGPGRAYEQYF
cdr3_nt: TGTGCCAGCGGCCCAGGACGAGCCTACGAGCAGTACTTC

j_call: TRBJ2-3
d_call: .
v_call: TRBV5-6
clone_size: few
cdr3_aa: CASSLSQGVADTQYF
cdr3_nt: TGTGCCAGCAGCTTGAGTCAGGGAGTTGCAGATACGCAGTATTTT

j_call: TRBJ1-5
d_call: .
v_call: TRBV5-6
clone_size: .
cdr3_aa: CASSWGGAGNQPQHF
cdr3_nt: TGTGCCAGCAGTTGGGGGGGCGCTGGGAATCAGCCCCAGCATTTT

j_call: TRBJ2-1
d_call: TRBD1
v_call: TRBV10-3
clone_size: few
cdr3_aa: CAINAFTGTGGYNEQFF
cdr3_nt: TGTGCCATCAACGCATTTACCGGGACAGGGGGATACAATGAGCAGTTCTTC